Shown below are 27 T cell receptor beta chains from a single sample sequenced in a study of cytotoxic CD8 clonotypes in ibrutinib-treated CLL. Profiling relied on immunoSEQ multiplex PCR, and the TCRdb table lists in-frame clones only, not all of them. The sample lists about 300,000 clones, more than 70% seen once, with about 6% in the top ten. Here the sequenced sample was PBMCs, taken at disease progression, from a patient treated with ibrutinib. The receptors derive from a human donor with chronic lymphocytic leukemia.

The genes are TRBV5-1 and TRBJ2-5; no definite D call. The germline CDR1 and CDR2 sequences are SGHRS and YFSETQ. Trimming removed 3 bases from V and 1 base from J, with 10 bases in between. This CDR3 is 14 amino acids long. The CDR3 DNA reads TGCGCCAGCAGCTGGGTGGGTGCCCAAGAGACCCAGTACTTC. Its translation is CASSWVGAQETQYF.

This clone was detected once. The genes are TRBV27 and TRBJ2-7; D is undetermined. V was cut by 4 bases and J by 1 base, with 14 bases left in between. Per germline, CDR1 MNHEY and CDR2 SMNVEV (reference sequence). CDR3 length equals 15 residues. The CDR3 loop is CASSSGRIGSYEQYF. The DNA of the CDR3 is TGTGCCAGCAGTTCCGGACGGATAGGTTCCTACGAGCAGTACTTC.

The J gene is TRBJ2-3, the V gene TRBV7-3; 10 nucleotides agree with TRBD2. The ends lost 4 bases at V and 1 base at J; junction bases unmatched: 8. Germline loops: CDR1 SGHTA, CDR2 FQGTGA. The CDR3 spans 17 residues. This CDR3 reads CASSSRPGTSGTDTQYF. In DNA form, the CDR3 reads TGTGCCAGCAGCTCGCGGCCCGGGACTAGCGGCACAGATACGCAGTATTTT.

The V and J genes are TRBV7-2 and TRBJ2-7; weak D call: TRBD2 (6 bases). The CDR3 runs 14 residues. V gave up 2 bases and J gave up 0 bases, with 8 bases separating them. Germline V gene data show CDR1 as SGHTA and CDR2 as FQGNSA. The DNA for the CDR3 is TGTGCCAGCAGCTTATCAGCGGGCTCCTACGAGCAGTACTTC. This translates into CASSLSAGSYEQYF.

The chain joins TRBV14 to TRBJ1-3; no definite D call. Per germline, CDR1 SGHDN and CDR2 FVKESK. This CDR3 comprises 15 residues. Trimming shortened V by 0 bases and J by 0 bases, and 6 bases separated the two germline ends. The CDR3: CASSQDSGSGNTIYF. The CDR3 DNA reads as TGTGCCAGCAGCCAAGATTCCGGCTCTGGAAACACCATATATTTT.

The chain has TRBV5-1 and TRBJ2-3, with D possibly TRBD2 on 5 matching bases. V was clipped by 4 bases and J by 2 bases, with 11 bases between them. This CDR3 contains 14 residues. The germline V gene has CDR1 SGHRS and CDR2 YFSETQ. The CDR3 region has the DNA TGCGCCAGCAGCCCAACTAGTGCCACAGATACGCAGTATTTT. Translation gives CASSPTSATDTQYF. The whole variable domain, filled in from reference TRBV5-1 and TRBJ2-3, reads KAGVTQTPRYLIKTRGQQVTLSCSPISGHRSVSWYQQTPGQGLQFLFEYFSETQRNKGNFPGRFSGRQFSNSRSEMNVSTLELGDSALYLCASSPTSATDTQYFGPGTRLTVL.

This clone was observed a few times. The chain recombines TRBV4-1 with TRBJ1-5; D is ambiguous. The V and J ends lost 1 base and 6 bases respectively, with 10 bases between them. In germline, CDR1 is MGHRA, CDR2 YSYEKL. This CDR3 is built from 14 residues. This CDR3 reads CASSQAGWTQPQHF. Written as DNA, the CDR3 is TGCGCCAGCAGCCAAGCAGGCTGGACTCAGCCCCAGCATTTT.

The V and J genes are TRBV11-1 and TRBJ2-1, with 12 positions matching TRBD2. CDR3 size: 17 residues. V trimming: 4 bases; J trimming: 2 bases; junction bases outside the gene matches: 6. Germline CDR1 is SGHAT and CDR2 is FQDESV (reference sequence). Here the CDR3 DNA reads TGTGCCAGCAGCTCCCCAAGGACTAGCGGGACCTACAATGAGCAGTTCTTC. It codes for CASSSPRTSGTYNEQFF.

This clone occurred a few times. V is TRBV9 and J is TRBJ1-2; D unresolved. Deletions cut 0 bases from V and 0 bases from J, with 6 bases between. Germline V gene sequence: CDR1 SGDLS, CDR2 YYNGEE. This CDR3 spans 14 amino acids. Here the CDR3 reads CASSVVPTNYGYTF. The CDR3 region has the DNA TGTGCCAGCAGCGTAGTCCCCACTAACTATGGCTACACCTTC.

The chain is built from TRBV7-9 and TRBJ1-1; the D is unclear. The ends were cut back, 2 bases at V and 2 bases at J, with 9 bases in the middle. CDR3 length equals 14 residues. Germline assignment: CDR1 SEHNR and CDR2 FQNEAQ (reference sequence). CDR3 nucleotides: TGTGCCAGCAGCTTAAAGGGCATTAACACTGAAGCTTTCTTT. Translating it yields CASSLKGINTEAFF.

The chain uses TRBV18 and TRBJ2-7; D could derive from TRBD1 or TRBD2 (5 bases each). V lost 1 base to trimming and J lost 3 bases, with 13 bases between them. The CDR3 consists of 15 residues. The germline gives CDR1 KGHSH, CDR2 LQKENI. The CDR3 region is CASSPHSSGGYEQYF. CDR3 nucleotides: TGTGCCAGCTCACCACATTCATCTGGGGGCTACGAGCAGTACTTC.

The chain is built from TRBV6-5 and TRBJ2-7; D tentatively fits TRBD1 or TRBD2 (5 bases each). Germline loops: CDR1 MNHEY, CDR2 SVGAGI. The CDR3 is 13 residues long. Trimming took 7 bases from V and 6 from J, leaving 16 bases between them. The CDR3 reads CASTQPGLSEQYF. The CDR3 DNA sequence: TGTGCCAGCACCCAGCCGGGGCTATCCGAGCAGTACTTC.

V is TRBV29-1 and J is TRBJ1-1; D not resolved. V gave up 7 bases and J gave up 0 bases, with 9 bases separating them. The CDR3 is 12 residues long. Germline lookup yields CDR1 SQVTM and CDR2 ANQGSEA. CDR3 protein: CSARKVNTEAFF. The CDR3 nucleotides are TGCAGCGCCAGGAAGGTGAACACTGAAGCTTTCTTT.

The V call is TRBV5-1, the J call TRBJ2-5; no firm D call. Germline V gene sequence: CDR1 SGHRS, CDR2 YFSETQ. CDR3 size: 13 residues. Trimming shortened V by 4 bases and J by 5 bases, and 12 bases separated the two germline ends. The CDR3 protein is CASSIGPRETQYF. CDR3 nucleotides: TGCGCCAGCAGCATCGGGCCACGTGAGACCCAGTACTTC.

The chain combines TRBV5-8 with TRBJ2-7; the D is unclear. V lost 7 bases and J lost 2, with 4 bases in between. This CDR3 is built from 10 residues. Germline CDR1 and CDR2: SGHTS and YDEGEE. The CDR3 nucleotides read TGTGCCAGCGGAGCCTACGAGCAGTACTTC. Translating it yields CASGAYEQYF.

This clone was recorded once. The chain's CDR3 is CASSVGVSSYEQYF. The CDR3 DNA follows: TGTGCCAGCAGTGTTGGGGTGTCGTCCTACGAGCAGTACTTC. The chain has TRBV25-1 and TRBJ2-7; D uncertain. V was shortened by 4 bases and J by 1 base, with 11 bases between the two germline ends. The CDR3 runs 14 residues. Germline V gene data show CDR1 as MGHDK and CDR2 as SYGVNS.

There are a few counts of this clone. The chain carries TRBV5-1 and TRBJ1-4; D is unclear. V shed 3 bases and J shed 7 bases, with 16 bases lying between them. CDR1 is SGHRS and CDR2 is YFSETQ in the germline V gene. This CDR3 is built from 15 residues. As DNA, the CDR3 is TGCGCCAGCAGCTCTTCCCCCCTGGCGGGTGAAAAACTGTTTTTT. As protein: CASSSSPLAGEKLFF.

The chain's CDR3 is CASSQGVVYNEQFF. The CDR3 nucleotides are TGTGCCAGCAGCCAAGGGGTGGTATACAATGAGCAGTTCTTC. This chain uses TRBV7-2 with TRBJ2-1; a possible D gene is TRBD1 (5 bases). Germline values: CDR1 SGHTA, CDR2 FQGNSA. With 5 bases removed from V and 4 bases from J, the gap between germline ends came to 12 bases. The CDR3 covers 14 residues.

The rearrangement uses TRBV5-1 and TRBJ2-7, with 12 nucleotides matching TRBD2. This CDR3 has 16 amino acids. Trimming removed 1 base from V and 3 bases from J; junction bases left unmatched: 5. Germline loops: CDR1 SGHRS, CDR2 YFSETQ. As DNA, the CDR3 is TGCGCCAGCAGCTTGCGGGGACTAGCGGGCAACTACGAGCAGTACTTC. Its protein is CASSLRGLAGNYEQYF.

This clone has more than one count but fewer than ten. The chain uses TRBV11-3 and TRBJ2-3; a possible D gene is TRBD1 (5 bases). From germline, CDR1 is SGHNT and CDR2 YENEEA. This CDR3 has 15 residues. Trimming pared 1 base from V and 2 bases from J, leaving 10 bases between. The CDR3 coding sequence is TGTGCCAGCAGCTTAGGACAGAGACACACAGATACGCAGTATTTT. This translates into CASSLGQRHTDTQYF. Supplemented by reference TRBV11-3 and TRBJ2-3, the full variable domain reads EAGVVQSPRYKIIEKKQPVAFWCNPISGHNTLYWYLQNLGQGPELLIRYENEEAVDDSQLPKDRFSAERLKGVDSTLKIQPAELGDSAVYLCASSLGQRHTDTQYFGPGTRLTVL.

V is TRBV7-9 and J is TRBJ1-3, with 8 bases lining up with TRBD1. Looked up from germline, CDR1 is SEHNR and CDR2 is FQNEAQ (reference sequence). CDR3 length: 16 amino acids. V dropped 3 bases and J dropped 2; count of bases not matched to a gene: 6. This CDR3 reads CASSFRQGQTGNTIYF. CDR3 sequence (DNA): TGTGCCAGCAGCTTTCGACAGGGGCAGACTGGAAACACCATATATTTT.

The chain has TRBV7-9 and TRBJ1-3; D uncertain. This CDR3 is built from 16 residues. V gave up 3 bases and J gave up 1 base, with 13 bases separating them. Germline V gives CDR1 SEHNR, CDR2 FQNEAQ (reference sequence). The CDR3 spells CASSLTPMGSGNTIYF. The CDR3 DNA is TGTGCCAGCAGCTTGACCCCGATGGGGTCTGGAAACACCATATATTTT.

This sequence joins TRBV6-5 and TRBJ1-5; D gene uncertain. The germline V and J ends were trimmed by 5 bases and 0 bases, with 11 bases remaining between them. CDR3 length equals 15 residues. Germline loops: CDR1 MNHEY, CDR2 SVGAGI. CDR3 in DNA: TGTGCCAGCAGTCCCGCACGGGATAGCAATCAGCCCCAGCATTTT. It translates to CASSPARDSNQPQHF.

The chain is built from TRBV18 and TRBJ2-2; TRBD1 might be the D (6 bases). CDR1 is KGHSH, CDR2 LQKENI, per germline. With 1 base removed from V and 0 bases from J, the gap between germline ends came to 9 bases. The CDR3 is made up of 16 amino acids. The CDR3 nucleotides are TGTGCCAGCTCACCACAAGGGACATCGAACACCGGGGAGCTGTTTTTT. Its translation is CASSPQGTSNTGELFF.

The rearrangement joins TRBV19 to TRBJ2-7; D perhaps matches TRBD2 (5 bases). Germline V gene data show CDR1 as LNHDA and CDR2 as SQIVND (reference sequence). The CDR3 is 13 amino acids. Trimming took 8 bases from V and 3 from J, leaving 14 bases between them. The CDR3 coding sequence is TGTGCCAGTCGAGGGCCTCTAATCTACGAGCAGTACTTC. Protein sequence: CASRGPLIYEQYF.

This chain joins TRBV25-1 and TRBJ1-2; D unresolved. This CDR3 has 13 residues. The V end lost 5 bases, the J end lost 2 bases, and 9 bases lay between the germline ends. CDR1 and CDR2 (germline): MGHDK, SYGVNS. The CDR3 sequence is CASSRAVNYGYTF. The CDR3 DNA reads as TGTGCCAGCAGTCGGGCAGTAAACTATGGCTACACCTTC.

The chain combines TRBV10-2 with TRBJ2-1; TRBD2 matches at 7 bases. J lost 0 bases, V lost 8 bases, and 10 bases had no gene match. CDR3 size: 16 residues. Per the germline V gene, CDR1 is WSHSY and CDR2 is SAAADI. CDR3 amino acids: CASCASRGVSYNEQFF. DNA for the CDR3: TGCGCCAGCTGTGCTTCCCGGGGGGTCTCCTACAATGAGCAGTTCTTC.